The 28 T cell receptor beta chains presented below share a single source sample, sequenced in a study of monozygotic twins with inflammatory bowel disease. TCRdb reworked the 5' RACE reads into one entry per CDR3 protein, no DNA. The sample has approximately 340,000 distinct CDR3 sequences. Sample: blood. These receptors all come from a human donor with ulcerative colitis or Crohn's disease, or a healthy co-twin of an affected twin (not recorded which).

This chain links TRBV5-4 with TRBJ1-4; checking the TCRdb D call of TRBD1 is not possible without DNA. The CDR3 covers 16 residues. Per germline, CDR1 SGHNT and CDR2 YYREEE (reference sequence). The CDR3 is CASSRGGGLTNEKLFF.

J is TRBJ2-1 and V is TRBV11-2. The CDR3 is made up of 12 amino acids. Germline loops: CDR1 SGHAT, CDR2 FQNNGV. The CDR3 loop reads CASSLDPTEQFF. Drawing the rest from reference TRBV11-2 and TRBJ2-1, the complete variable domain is EAGVAQSPRYKIIEKRQSVAFWCNPISGHATLYWYQQILGQGPKLLIQFQNNGVVDDSQLPKDRFSAERLKGVDSTLKIQPAKLEDSAVYLCASSLDPTEQFFGPGTRLTVL.

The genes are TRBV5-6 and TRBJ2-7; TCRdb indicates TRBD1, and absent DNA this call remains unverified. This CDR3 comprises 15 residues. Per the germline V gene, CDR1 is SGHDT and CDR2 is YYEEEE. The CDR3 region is CASSLQPGGVYEQYF.

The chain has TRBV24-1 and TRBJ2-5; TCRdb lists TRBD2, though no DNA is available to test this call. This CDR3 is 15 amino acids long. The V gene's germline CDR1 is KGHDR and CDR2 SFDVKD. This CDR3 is CATSDPRLGSGTQYF.

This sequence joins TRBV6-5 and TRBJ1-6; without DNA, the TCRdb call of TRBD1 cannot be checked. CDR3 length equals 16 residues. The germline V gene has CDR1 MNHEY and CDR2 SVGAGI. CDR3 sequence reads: CASSYDSVSYNSLLHF.

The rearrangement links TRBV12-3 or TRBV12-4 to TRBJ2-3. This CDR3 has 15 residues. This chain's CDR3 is CASSPTGIGTDTQYF.

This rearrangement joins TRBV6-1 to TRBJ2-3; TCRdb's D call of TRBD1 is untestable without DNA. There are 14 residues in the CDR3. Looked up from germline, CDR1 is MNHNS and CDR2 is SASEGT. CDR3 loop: CASAGDWGADTQYF.

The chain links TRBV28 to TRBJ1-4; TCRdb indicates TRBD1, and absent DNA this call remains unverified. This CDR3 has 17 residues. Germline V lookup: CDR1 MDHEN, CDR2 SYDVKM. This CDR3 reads CASSFWAGSSTNEKLFF.

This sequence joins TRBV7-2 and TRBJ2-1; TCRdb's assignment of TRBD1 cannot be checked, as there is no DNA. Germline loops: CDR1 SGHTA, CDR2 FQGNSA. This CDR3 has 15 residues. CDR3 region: CASSNTGTAYNEQFF. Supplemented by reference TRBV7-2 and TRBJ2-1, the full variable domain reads GAGVSQSPSNKVTEKGKDVELRCDPISGHTALYWYRQSLGQGLEFLIYFQGNSAPDKSGLPSDRFSAERTGGSVSTLTIQRTQQEDSAVYLCASSNTGTAYNEQFFGPGTRLTVL.

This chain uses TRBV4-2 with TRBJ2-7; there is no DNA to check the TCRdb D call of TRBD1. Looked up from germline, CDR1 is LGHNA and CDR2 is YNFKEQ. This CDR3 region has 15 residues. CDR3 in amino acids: CASSQDGQRSYEQYF.

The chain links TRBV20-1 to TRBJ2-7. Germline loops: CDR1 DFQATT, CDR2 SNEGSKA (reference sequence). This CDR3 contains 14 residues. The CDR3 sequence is CSACETRSSYEQYF.

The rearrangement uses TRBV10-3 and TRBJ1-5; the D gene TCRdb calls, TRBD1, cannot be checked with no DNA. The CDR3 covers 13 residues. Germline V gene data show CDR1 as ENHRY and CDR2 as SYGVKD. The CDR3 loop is CAIMDGPGQPQHF.

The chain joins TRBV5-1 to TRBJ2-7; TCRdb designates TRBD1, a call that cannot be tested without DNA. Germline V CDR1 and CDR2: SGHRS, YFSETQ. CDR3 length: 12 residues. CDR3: CASRTNPYEQYF.

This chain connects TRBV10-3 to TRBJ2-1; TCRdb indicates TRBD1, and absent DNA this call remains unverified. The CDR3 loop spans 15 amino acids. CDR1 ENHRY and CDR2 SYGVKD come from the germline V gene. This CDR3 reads CAALGDRVALDEQFF.

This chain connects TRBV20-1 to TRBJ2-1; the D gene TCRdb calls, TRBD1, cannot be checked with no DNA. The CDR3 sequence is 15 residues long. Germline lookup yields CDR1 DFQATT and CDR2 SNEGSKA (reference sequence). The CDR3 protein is CSARVRDPPLNEQFF.

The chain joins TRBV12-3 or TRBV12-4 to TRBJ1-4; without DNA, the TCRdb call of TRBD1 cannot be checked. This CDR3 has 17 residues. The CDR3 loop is CASSSGLPGEPNEKLFF.

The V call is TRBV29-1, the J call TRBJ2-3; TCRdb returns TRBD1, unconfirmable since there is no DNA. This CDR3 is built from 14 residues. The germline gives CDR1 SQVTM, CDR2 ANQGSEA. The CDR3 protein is CSVDGQGSTDTQYF.

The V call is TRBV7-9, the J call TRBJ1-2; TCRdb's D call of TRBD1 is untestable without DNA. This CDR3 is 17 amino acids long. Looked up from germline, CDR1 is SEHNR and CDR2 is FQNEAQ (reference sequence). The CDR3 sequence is CASSAPTGALTNYGYTF.

CDR3 loop: CASSLGFSGDSTDTQYF. The V gene is TRBV28, the J gene TRBJ2-3; the D call from TCRdb, TRBD2, cannot be confirmed without DNA. This CDR3 is built from 17 residues. Per germline, CDR1 MDHEN and CDR2 SYDVKM.

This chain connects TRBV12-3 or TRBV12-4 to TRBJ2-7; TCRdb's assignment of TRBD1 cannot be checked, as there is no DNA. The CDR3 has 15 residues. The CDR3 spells CASSLEPPWAYEQYF.

The chain's CDR3 is CASSLGQGTDYGYTF. The rearrangement links TRBV18 to TRBJ1-2; the D gene TCRdb calls, TRBD1, cannot be checked with no DNA. Per germline, CDR1 KGHSH and CDR2 LQKENI. The CDR3 has 15 residues.

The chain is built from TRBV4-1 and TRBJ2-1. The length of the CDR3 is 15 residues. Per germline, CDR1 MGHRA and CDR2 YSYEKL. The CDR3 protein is CASSQEPNVYNEQFF.

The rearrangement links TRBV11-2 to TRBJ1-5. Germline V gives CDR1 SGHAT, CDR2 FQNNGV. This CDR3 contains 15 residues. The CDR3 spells CASSPGLGTYQPQHF.

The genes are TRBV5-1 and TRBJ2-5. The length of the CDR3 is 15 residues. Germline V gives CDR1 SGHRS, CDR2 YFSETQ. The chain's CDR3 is CASSLEEDYQETQYF. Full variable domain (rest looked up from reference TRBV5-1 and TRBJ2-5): KAGVTQTPRYLIKTRGQQVTLSCSPISGHRSVSWYQQTPGQGLQFLFEYFSETQRNKGNFPGRFSGRQFSNSRSEMNVSTLELGDSALYLCASSLEEDYQETQYFGPGTRLLVL.

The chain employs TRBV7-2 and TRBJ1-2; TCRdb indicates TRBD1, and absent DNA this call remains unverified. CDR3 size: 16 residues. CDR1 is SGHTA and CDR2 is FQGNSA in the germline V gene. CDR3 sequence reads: CASSSGARAQYYGYTF.

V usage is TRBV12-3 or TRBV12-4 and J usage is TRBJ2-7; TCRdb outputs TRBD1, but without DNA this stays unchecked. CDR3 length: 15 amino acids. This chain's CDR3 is CASSHSGQAPYEQYF.

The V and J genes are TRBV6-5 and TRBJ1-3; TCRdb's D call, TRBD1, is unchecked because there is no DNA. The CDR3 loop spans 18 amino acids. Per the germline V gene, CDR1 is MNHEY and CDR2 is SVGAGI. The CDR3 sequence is CASSYRLSRGGSGNTIYF.

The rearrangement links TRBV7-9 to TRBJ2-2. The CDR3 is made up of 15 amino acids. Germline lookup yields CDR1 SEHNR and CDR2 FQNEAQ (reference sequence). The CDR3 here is CASSLDTPNTGELFF.